These 13 T cell receptor beta chains were all obtained from the same sample, sequenced in a study of blood T cell repertoires in COVID-19 (dated by TCRdb to about 2020). The library was obtained by the immunoSEQ multiplex PCR assay. The clones in this table, taken by TCRdb from immuneACCESS, are in-frame only. Not every clone is retained; where verified, under half of the shortfall comes from an unresolved V gene, and the cause of the rest is unknown. Here the sample has about 41,000 clones; about four fifths occur a single time. The ten largest clones add up to approximately 37% of the sample. The sequenced sample was peripheral blood. The receptors derive from a man aged 35 to 55 with active or convalescent COVID-19.

The chain carries TRBV2 and TRBJ1-4; TRBD1 is a possible D gene (6 bases). The V end was cut by 7 bases, the J end by 5 bases, with 17 bases between. There are 15 residues in the CDR3. Germline CDR1 SNHLY, CDR2 FYNNEI. CDR3 sequence (DNA): TGTGCCAGCACCTACCGGACAGCTTTGAATGAAAAACTGTTTTTT. Translation: CASTYRTALNEKLFF. Based on the CDR3 plus reference TRBV2 and TRBJ1-4, the full variable domain is EPEVTQTPSHQVTQMGQEVILRCVPISNHLYFYWYRQILGQKVEFLVSFYNNEISEKSEIFDDQFSVERPDGSNFTLKIRSTKLEDSAMYFCASTYRTALNEKLFFGSGTQLSVL.

The chain recombines TRBV6-6 with TRBJ1-4; a weak D match, TRBD1 (5 bases). CDR1 is MNHNY and CDR2 is SVGAGI in the germline V gene (reference sequence). The CDR3 consists of 11 residues. The V end lost 6 bases, the J end lost 14 bases, and 13 bases lay between the germline ends. The CDR3: CASRKGEDLFF. DNA for the CDR3: TGTGCCAGCAGAAAAGGGGAAGATCTGTTTTTT.

The chain recombines TRBV14 with TRBJ1-5, with a tentative D call TRBD1 (5 bases). The V and J ends lost 0 bases and 4 bases respectively, with 7 bases between them. This CDR3 contains 14 residues. The germline V gene has CDR1 SGHDN and CDR2 FVKESK. This CDR3 is CASSQDQGNQPQHF. The CDR3, as DNA: TGTGCCAGCAGCCAAGATCAGGGAAATCAGCCCCAGCATTTT.

This chain joins TRBV27 and TRBJ2-1, with TRBD2 identical over 8 bases. This CDR3 contains 14 residues. Germline V gene data show CDR1 as MNHEY and CDR2 as SMNVEV (reference sequence). Trimming at V came to 7 bases and at J to 6 bases, leaving 8 bases not matched to a gene. CDR3 in amino acids: CASKASGLANEQFF. Written as DNA, the CDR3 is TGTGCCAGCAAGGCTAGCGGGCTTGCCAATGAGCAGTTCTTC.

The chain combines TRBV28 with TRBJ1-5, with D possibly TRBD1 on 5 matching bases. Trimming pared 2 bases from V and 2 bases from J, leaving 13 bases between. The germline V gene has CDR1 MDHEN and CDR2 SYDVKM. The CDR3 is 16 amino acids. CDR3 amino acids: CASSLKGLAGNQPQHF. The CDR3 DNA is TGTGCCAGCAGTTTAAAGGGGCTCGCTGGCAATCAGCCCCAGCATTTT.

This clone appeared a single time. The chain combines TRBV19 with TRBJ1-3; D is uncertain. V was cut by 1 base and J by 0 bases, with 13 bases left in between. The CDR3 is 17 amino acids. CDR1 is LNHDA, CDR2 SQIVND, per germline (reference sequence). CDR3 amino acids: CASSIGRISPSGNTIYF. The CDR3 DNA is TGTGCCAGTAGTATAGGGAGAATCAGCCCCTCTGGAAACACCATATATTTT.

The rearrangement joins TRBV4-1 to TRBJ2-5; weak D call: TRBD1 (6 bases). The CDR3 runs 15 residues. Trimming pared 0 bases from V and 5 bases from J, leaving 13 bases between. Germline assignment: CDR1 MGHRA and CDR2 YSYEKL. The CDR3 here is CASSQEGAIGETQYF. CDR3 coding DNA: TGCGCCAGCAGCCAAGAGGGGGCAATCGGGGAGACCCAGTACTTC.

V and J are TRBV2 and TRBJ2-2; the match to TRBD2 covers 7 bases. The V gene end was trimmed by 4 bases and the J gene end by 2 bases; junction bases not matched to a gene: 4. The CDR3 runs to 15 residues. Germline values: CDR1 SNHLY, CDR2 FYNNEI. The CDR3: CASSAEGLNTGELFF. Written as DNA, the CDR3 is TGTGCCAGCAGTGCCGAGGGACTAAACACCGGGGAGCTGTTTTTT.

This rearrangement joins TRBV30 to TRBJ1-5, with D maybe TRBD1 (6 bases). The CDR3 is made up of 13 amino acids. CDR1 and CDR2 from the germline V gene are GTSNPN and SVGIG (reference sequence). The V and J ends lost 0 bases and 6 bases respectively, with 9 bases between them. The CDR3 bases are TGTGCCTGGAGTGTCCAGGGGAGTCAGCCCCAGCATTTT. Translated: CAWSVQGSQPQHF.

V and J are TRBV5-6 and TRBJ1-3; perhaps TRBD1 as D (6 bases). This CDR3 is built from 14 residues. V was pared by 3 bases and J by 3 bases, with 10 bases between. From germline, CDR1 is SGHDT and CDR2 YYEEEE. In nucleotides, the CDR3 is TGTGCCAGCAGCTATGGACAGATTGGAAACACCATATATTTT. Protein: CASSYGQIGNTIYF.

The chain is built from TRBV7-3 and TRBJ2-1; D is perhaps TRBD1 (6 bases). The length of the CDR3 is 14 residues. The germline V and J ends were trimmed by 5 bases and 2 bases, with 10 bases remaining between them. CDR1 and CDR2 (germline): SGHTA, FQGTGA. The CDR3 is CASSAGDAYNEQFF. Here the CDR3 DNA reads TGTGCCAGCAGCGCAGGGGATGCCTACAATGAGCAGTTCTTC.

The chain has TRBV5-1 and TRBJ1-2; 7 bases agree with TRBD1. Trimming cost V 5 bases and J 5 bases; bases outside gene matches: 3. The CDR3 has 12 residues. Germline loops: CDR1 SGHRS, CDR2 YFSETQ. CDR3: CASSPTGYGYTF. CDR3 nucleotide sequence: TGCGCCAGCAGTCCGACAGGGTATGGCTACACCTTC.

The CDR3 DNA reads as TGTGCCAGCAGAGACAGGGATAACTATGGCTACACCTTC. It yields the protein CASRDRDNYGYTF. The V gene is TRBV6-5, the J gene TRBJ1-2; 7 positions agree with TRBD1. Germline-derived CDR1 and CDR2 are MNHEY and SVGAGI. Losses at the gene ends were 6 bases for V and 1 base for J; bases not matched to a gene: 2. The CDR3 is 13 amino acids.